This is a list of T cell receptor beta chains from one sample in a study of vaccination and CD4 T cells after COVID-19. TCRdb reanalysed the PCR reads using MiXCR and keeps one entry per CDR3 protein. The sample holds around 6,800 distinct CDR3 sequences, about 80% seen once. Their recognized antigens are unknown. The sequenced sample consisted of CD4+ T cells from blood, cultured in vitro. Receptor source: a human donor who had recovered from COVID-19. The CDR3 runs from the conserved cysteine through the conserved F or W. A D gene is named only where the DNA matches it firmly. Rows give clone size only sometimes, using once, few, many, or a class for an expanded clone.

TGTGCCAGCAGTTACCACGACAGGGGGCGCAGGACTGAAGCTTTCTTT	CASSYHDRGRRTEAFF	TRBD1	TRBV6-5	TRBJ1-1	few
TGTGCCAGCAGTGAACTTAACGGCGTTGGCTACACCTTC	CASSELNGVGYTF	.	TRBV2	TRBJ1-2	.
TGTGCCAGCAGCTTACACGGGAACGAAGATCAGCCCCAGCATTTT	CASSLHGNEDQPQHF	.	TRBV7-9	TRBJ1-5	.
TGTGCCAGCAGTTACAGGGGGGACTTTTATCAGCCCCAGCATTTT	CASSYRGDFYQPQHF	.	TRBV6-2/TRBV6-3	TRBJ1-5	.
TGTGCCAGCAGCAAGGGAGGGACGACTAACACTGAAGCTTTCTTT	CASSKGGTTNTEAFF	.	TRBV21-1	TRBJ1-1	.
TGTGCCAGCAGCCCCCAAGAGACCCAGTACTTC	CASSPQETQYF	.	TRBV7-6	TRBJ2-5	.
TGCGCCAGCAGCCAAGACAAAGGGACCTATGGCTACACCTTC	CASSQDKGTYGYTF	.	TRBV4-1	TRBJ1-2	few
TGTGCCAGCAGTCGAACTCGGGGAATGCGGTCCAGCACAGATACGCAGTATTTT	CASSRTRGMRSSTDTQYF	.	TRBV6-2/TRBV6-3	TRBJ2-3	once
TGCAGCGTTGAAGATCGGGGGGACCTCACAGATACGCAGTATTTT	CSVEDRGDLTDTQYF	TRBD2	TRBV29-1	TRBJ2-3	.
TGTGCCAGCAGCTTGACGGGACTAGCGGGAACTGAGCAGTTCTTC	CASSLTGLAGTEQFF	TRBD2	TRBV11-2	TRBJ2-1	.
TGTGCCAGCAGTGTCCGGGCCAGGGAGTACTTC	CASSVRAREYF	.	TRBV6-1	TRBJ2-4	.
TGCGCCAGCAGTGAAACAGGGTCGGCTGAAGCTTTCTTT	CASSETGSAEAFF	.	TRBV10-1	TRBJ1-1	.
TGTGCCACCGACCGGGACATGAACACCGGGGAGCTGTTTTTT	CATDRDMNTGELFF	.	TRBV6-1	TRBJ2-2	.
TGTGCCAGCAGCTCGTCGTTTAGCAATCAGCCCCAGCATTTT	CASSSSFSNQPQHF	.	TRBV7-9	TRBJ1-5	.
TGTGCCAGCAGCCCCCGGACAGGGTGGGAGCAGTACTTC	CASSPRTGWEQYF	TRBD1	TRBV7-8	TRBJ2-7	.
TGCGCCAGCAGTGAGTCTTCGAGCGGCTTTATGAACCAGTACTTC	CASSESSSGFMNQYF	.	TRBV10-1	TRBJ2-5	once
TGCGCCAGCACGGACACCTCGAACACTGAAGCTTTCTTT	CASTDTSNTEAFF	.	TRBV10-1	TRBJ1-1	.
TGTGCCAGTCGTAGGGGACTGCCTGCCGCGGAGGTCCACTTT	CASRRGLPAAEVHF	.	TRBV27	TRBJ1-6	.
.	CISVPEVTEPFWEYQETQYF	.	TRBV7-5	TRBJ2-5	.
TGTGCCAGCAGCAAAGCCGGGTCGGACCCGCAAAACATTCAGTACTTC	CASSKAGSDPQNIQYF	.	TRBV21-1	TRBJ2-4	once
TGTGCCAGCAGGGGACTGAGCAATCAGCCCCAGCATTTT	CASRGLSNQPQHF	.	TRBV28	TRBJ1-5	.
TGTGCCAGCAGCTTGGGGCAGTCAAACAGAGGGGGCTACACCTTC	CASSLGQSNRGGYTF	.	TRBV5-4	TRBJ1-2	.
TGTGCCAGCAGACTAGGATTGGATGGCTACACCTTC	CASRLGLDGYTF	.	TRBV6-1	TRBJ1-2	once
TGTGCCAGCAGCCCGGACAGTCTTGGCAATCAGCCCCAGCATTTT	CASSPDSLGNQPQHF	.	TRBV7-9	TRBJ1-5	.
TGTGCCAGTAGTATAGTTTGGTCCAAAGAGACCCAGTACTTC	CASSIVWSKETQYF	.	TRBV19	TRBJ2-5	once
TGTGCCAGCAGCTCTACTTGGACAGGGATGGCTGAAGCTTTCTTT	CASSSTWTGMAEAFF	TRBD1	TRBV7-9	TRBJ1-1	.
TGTGCCAGCAGCCCGGGGGGGCCCCGGCTAGCGGGTATCCAAGAGACCCAGTACTTC	CASSPGGPRLAGIQETQYF	TRBD2	TRBV5-4	TRBJ2-5	.
TGTGCCACCCGAGGGACAGGGCAATCTATGGGCTACACCTTC	CATRGTGQSMGYTF	TRBD1	TRBV19	TRBJ1-2	.
TGTGCCAGCAGTTACCCGGGACAGGGAAAGCATGGCTACACCTTC	CASSYPGQGKHGYTF	TRBD1	TRBV6-2/TRBV6-3	TRBJ1-2	.
TGCAGTGCTAGACCCGGACCGATTCGGGGGGGTGAAAAACTGTTTTTT	CSARPGPIRGGEKLFF	.	TRBV20-1	TRBJ1-4	.
TGTGCCAGTAGCATGGGGCGACTAGCGGGAGATTGGGTTCCGGAGACCCAGTACTTC	CASSMGRLAGDWVPETQYF	TRBD2	TRBV19	TRBJ2-5	few
TGCAGCGTAAATTTAGGTGGCTACACCTTC	CSVNLGGYTF	.	TRBV20-1	TRBJ1-2	.
TGTGCCAGCAGCTTAGCGCGGGATTCAGATACGCAGTATTTT	CASSLARDSDTQYF	.	TRBV7-9	TRBJ2-3	few
TGTGCCAGCAGTTTGGCCCCCCCGGGGACAGATACGCAGTATTTT	CASSLAPPGTDTQYF	.	TRBV27	TRBJ2-3	.
TGTGCCAGTAGTATAGTTGGGGCTTTGACTAGGGGGAACAATGAGCAGTTCTTC	CASSIVGALTRGNNEQFF	.	TRBV19	TRBJ2-1	.
TGTGCCAGCAGTGAATTAGCGGCGAACACCGGGGAGCTGTTTTTT	CASSELAANTGELFF	.	TRBV6-1	TRBJ2-2	.
TGTGCCACCAGCAGAGAACTAGCGGGACACGGGGAGCTGTTTTTT	CATSRELAGHGELFF	TRBD2	TRBV15	TRBJ2-2	.
TGCGCCAGCTGTAGCGGGATTAGCACAGATACGCAGTATTTT	CASCSGISTDTQYF	TRBD2	TRBV5-1	TRBJ2-3	.
TGTGCCAGCAGCGTAGTTCCGTCTAGACAGGGTGGCGGCTACACCTTC	CASSVVPSRQGGGYTF	TRBD1	TRBV9	TRBJ1-2	.
TGCAGTGCTAGGCCGACAGGGTTGGTGGAGACCCAGTACTTC	CSARPTGLVETQYF	TRBD1	TRBV20-1	TRBJ2-5	.
TGTGCCAGCAGCGTAGGCGGGACCGGGACAGGGTACGAGCAGTACTTC	CASSVGGTGTGYEQYF	TRBD1	TRBV9	TRBJ2-7	.
TGCAGTGCTAGGGGACAGGGGGCGGTCGAGCAGTACTTC	CSARGQGAVEQYF	TRBD1	TRBV20-1	TRBJ2-7	.
TGTGCCAGCAGCCTGGGGGGGGCGCAAGATACGCAGTATTTT	CASSLGGAQDTQYF	.	TRBV7-2	TRBJ2-3	.
TGTGCCAGCAGCCCCGAAGGAAGACAGCCCCAGCATTTT	CASSPEGRQPQHF	.	TRBV6-2/TRBV6-3	TRBJ1-5	.
TGTGCCATCAGTGATCTGGGACAGGAGCATGGCTACACCTTC	CAISDLGQEHGYTF	TRBD1	TRBV10-3	TRBJ1-2	.
TGTGCCAGCACCGTTAGCGGGCAACCGCCCACAGATACGCAGTATTTT	CASTVSGQPPTDTQYF	TRBD2	TRBV7-9	TRBJ2-3	.
TGTGCCATCACTCCCGGGGTGTCGGGAACTGACTATGGCTACACCTTC	CAITPGVSGTDYGYTF	.	TRBV10-3	TRBJ1-2	.
TGCAGTGCTAGAGATGGTCTGAGGGGGGGTTTGAACACTGAAGCTTTCTTT	CSARDGLRGGLNTEAFF	.	TRBV20-1	TRBJ1-1	few
TGTGCCAGCAGCCTTACAGGGGGAGTTGGTGAGACCCAGTACTTC	CASSLTGGVGETQYF	TRBD1	TRBV6-1	TRBJ2-5	.
TGCAGTGCTAGAGATGTAGACGATACGCAGTATTTT	CSARDVDDTQYF	.	TRBV20-1	TRBJ2-3	.
TGTGCCAGCTCACCAGTGGAGGAGAGCGGCTACACCTTC	CASSPVEESGYTF	.	TRBV18	TRBJ1-2	.
TGCAGTGCTTCACAGGGGGGCTTGGAACGGGACACTGAAGCTTTCTTT	CSASQGGLERDTEAFF	TRBD1	TRBV20-1	TRBJ1-1	.